This T cell receptor beta chain was captured by sequencing in a study of CD8 T cells in ankylosing spondylitis. Whole-study findings and limits: The study identified a TCR beta motif of several highly homologous variants that appeared characteristic of ankylosing spondylitis blood.

For this clonotype: Its target is unknown.

Generation of TCR beta libraries employed quantitative 5'-RACE incorporating molecular barcodes. TCRdb independently ran MiXCR on the 5' RACE reads; one entry per CDR3 protein. The repertoire holds about 540,000 distinct CDR3 sequences, roughly 13% seen once, with 6.8% in the top ten. The germline V gene encodes CDR1 SEHNR and CDR2 FQNEAQ (reference sequence). V gave up 6 bases and J gave up 6 bases; unmatched junction bases: 14. The CDR3 is 17 amino acids. The TCR sequence derives from a male donor with ankylosing spondylitis. The V gene is TRBV7-9, the J gene TRBJ2-1, with 10 bases fitting TRBD2. The sequencing input was blood, either unsorted or a sorted T cell fraction (not recorded which). The CDR3 bases are TGTGCCAGCAGTACCGGGACTAGCGCGACCGGCGGCAATGAGCAGTTCTTC. Translating it yields CASSTGTSATGGNEQFF. The variable domain in full, completed from reference TRBV7-9 and TRBJ2-1, reads DTGVSQNPRHKITKRGQNVTFRCDPISEHNRLYWYRQTLGQGPEFLTYFQNEAQLEKSRLLSDRFSAERPKGSFSTLEIQRTEQGDSAMYLCASSTGTSATGGNEQFFGPGTRLTVL.